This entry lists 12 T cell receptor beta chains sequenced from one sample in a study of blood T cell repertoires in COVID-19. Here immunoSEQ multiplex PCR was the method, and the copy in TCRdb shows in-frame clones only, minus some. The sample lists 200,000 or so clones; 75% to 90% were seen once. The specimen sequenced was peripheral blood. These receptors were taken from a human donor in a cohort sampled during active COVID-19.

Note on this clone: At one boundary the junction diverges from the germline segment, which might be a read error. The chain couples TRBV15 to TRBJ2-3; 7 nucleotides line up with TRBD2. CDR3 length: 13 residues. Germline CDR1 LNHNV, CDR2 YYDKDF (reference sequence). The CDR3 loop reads CATRREGTDTQYF. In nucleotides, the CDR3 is TGTGCCACCCGCAGGGAGGGTACAGATACGCAGTATTTT.

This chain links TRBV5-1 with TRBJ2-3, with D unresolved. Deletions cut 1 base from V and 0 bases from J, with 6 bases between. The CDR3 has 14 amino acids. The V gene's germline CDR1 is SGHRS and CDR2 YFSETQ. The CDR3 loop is CASSLLVSTDTQYF. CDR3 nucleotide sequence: TGCGCCAGCAGCTTGTTAGTGAGCACAGATACGCAGTATTTT.

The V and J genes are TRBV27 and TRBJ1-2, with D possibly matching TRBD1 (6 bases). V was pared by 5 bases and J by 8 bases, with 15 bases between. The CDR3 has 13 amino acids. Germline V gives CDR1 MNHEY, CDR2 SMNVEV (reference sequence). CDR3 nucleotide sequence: TGTGCCAGCAGTCCAACCCTCAGGGGAGGCTACACCTTC. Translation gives CASSPTLRGGYTF.

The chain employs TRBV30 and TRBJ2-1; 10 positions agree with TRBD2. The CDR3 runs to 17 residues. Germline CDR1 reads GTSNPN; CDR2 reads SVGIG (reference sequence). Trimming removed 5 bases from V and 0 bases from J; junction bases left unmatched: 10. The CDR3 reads CAWGGLAGASSYNEQFF. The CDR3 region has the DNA TGTGCCTGGGGTGGGCTAGCGGGAGCAAGCTCCTACAATGAGCAGTTCTTC.

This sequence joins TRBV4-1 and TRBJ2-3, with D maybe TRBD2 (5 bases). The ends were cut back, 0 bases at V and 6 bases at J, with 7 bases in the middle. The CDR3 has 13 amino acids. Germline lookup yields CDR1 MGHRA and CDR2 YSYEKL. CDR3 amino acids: CASSQERADTQYF. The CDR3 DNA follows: TGCGCCAGCAGCCAAGAGAGGGCCGATACGCAGTATTTT.

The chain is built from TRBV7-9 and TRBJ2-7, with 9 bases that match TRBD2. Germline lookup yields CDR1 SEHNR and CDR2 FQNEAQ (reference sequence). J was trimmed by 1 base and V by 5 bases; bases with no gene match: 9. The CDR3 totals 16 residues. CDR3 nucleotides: TGTGCCAGCAGCCCCAGTGGTCTAGCGGGATCCTACGAGCAGTACTTC. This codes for CASSPSGLAGSYEQYF.

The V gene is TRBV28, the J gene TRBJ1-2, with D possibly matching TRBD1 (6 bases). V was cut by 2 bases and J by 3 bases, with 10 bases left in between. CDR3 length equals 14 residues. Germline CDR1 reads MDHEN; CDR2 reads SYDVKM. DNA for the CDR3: TGTGCCAGCAGTTTAACAGGGTGGGACTATGGCTACACCTTC. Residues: CASSLTGWDYGYTF.

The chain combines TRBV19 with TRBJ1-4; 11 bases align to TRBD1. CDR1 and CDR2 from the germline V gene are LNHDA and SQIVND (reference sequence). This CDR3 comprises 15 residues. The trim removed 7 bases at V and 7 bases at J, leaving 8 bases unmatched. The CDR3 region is CASIAFGTGGEKLFF. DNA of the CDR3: TGTGCCAGTATCGCCTTCGGGACAGGGGGTGAAAAACTGTTTTTT. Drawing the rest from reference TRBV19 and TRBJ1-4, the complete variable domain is DGGITQSPKYLFRKEGQNVTLSCEQNLNHDAMYWYRQDPGQGLRLIYYSQIVNDFQKGDIAEGYSVSREKKESFPLTVTSAQKNPTAFYLCASIAFGTGGEKLFFGSGTQLSVL.

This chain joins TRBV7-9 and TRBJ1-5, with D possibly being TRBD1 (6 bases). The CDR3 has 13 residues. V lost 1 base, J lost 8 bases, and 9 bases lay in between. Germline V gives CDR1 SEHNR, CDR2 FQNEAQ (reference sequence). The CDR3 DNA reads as TGTGCCAGCAGCTTAGAAGGGGGGGAGCCCCAGCATTTT. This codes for CASSLEGGEPQHF.

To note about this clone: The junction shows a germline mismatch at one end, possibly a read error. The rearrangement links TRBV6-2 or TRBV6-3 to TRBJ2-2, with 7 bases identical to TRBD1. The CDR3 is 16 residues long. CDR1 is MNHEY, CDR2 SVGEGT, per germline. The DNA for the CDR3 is TGTGCCAGCAGTCACTCCAGGGGGTCGGGCACCGGGGAGCTGTTTTTT. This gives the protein CASSHSRGSGTGELFF.

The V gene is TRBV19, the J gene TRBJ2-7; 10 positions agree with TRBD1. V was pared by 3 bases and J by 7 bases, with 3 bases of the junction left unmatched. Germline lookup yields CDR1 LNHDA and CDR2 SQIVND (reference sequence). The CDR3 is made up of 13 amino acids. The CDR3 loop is CASSMSGQGEQYF. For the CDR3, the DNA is TGTGCCAGTAGTATGTCGGGACAGGGGGAGCAGTACTTC.

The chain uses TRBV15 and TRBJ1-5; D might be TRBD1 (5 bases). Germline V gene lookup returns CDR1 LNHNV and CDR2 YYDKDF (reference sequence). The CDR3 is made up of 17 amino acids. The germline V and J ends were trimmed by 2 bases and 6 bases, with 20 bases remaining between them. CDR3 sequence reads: CATSRPGTGWNRQPQHF. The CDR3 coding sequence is TGTGCCACCAGCAGACCTGGAACAGGCTGGAACCGTCAGCCCCAGCATTTT.